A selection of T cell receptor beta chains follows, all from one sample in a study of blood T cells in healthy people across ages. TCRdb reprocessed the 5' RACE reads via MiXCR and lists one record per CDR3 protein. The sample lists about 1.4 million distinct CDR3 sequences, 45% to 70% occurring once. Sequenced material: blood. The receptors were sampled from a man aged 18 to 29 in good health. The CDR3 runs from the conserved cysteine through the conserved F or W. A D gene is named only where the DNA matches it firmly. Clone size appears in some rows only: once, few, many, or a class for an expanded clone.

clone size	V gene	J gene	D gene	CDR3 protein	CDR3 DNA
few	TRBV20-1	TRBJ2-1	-	CSAGTGLNEQFF	TGCAGTGCTGGGACGGGACTCAATGAGCAGTTCTTC
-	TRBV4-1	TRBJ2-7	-	CASSQSRFSYEQYF	TGCGCCAGCAGCCAGTCCAGGTTCTCCTACGAGCAGTACTTC
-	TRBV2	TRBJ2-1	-	CASRASTSWVNGQFF	TGTGCCAGCAGAGCTTCGACTAGTTGGGTCAATGGGCAGTTCTTC
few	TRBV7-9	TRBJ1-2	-	CASSLVDHLPNYGYTF	TGTGCCAGCAGCTTAGTTGACCACCTACCTAACTATGGCTACACCTTC
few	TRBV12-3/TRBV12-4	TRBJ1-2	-	CASSFFGRGEVGYGYTF	TGTGCCAGCAGTTTTTTTGGACGGGGCGAAGTTGGTTATGGCTACACCTTC
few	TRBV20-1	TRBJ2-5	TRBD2	CSAKPGLASPQYF	TGCAGTGCTAAACCGGGACTAGCTTCCCCCCAGTACTTC
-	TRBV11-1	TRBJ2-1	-	CASSLESVLVGLNEQFF	TGTGCCAGCAGCTTAGAATCGGTGCTAGTTGGTTTAAATGAGCAGTTCTTC
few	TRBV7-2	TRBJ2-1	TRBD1	CASSLVRGLGNEQFF	TGTGCCAGCAGCTTAGTCAGGGGGCTCGGCAATGAGCAGTTCTTC
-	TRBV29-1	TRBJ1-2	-	CSVDKGDYGYTF	TGCAGCGTTGATAAGGGTGACTATGGCTACACCTTC
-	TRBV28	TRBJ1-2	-	CASSLPGLQLANYGYTF	TGTGCCAGCAGTTTACCAGGCTTACAGTTAGCTAACTATGGCTACACCTTC
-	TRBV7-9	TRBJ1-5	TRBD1	CASSLAGTGSQQPQHF	TGTGCCAGCAGCTTAGCCGGGACAGGGTCGCAACAGCCCCAGCATTTT
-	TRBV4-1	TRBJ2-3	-	CASSPGMTLTDTQYF	TGCGCCAGCAGCCCCGGCATGACCCTCACAGATACGCAGTATTTT
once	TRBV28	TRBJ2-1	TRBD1	CASSFVGTVYNEQFF	TGTGCCAGCAGTTTTGTCGGGACAGTTTACAATGAGCAGTTCTTC
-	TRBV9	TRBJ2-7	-	CASSVSDDEQYF	TGTGCCAGCAGCGTCTCGGATGACGAGCAGTACTTC
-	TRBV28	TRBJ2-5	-	CASSTGFINEQYF	TGTGCCAGCAGTACAGGGTTCATCAATGAGCAGTACTTC
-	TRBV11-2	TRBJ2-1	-	CASRPRGLASEQFF	TGTGCCAGCAGACCCCGAGGGCTAGCGAGTGAGCAGTTCTTC